What follows are 10 T cell receptor beta chains derived from one specimen sequenced in a study of blood T cell repertoires in COVID-19. Profiling relied on immunoSEQ multiplex PCR, and the TCRdb table lists in-frame clones only, not all of them. The data hold 250,000 to 300,000 clones, with approximately 85% observed a single time. The sequenced sample consisted of PBMCs or T cells enriched from blood (not recorded which). The receptor source for this set is a woman in her fifties or sixties who had recovered from COVID-19.

The J gene is TRBJ1-2, the V gene TRBV4-1, with a weak D call TRBD1 (6 bases). Germline CDR1 and CDR2: MGHRA and YSYEKL. This CDR3 spans 16 amino acids. Deletions cut 1 base from V and 8 bases from J, with 20 bases between. The DNA of the CDR3 is TGCGCCAGCAGCCAAGTTATGATTACAGGGTCCCTAGGCTACACCTTC. Translation: CASSQVMITGSLGYTF.

In this sample, this clone turned up many times. This CDR3 is also generated by other DNA sequences in the sample. The J gene is TRBJ2-1, the V gene TRBV11-2, with TRBD2 identical over 10 bases. The length of the CDR3 is 15 residues. Germline CDR1 reads SGHAT; CDR2 reads FQNNGV. Germline trimming cut 1 base from V and 7 bases from J; bases unmatched to any gene: 4. CDR3 sequence (DNA): TGTGCCAGCAGCTTAGTTGCTAGCGGGAGAAATGAGCAGTTCTTC. Translation gives CASSLVASGRNEQFF.

The chain has TRBV9 and TRBJ1-3, with 10 bases that match TRBD1. CDR1 is SGDLS, CDR2 YYNGEE, per germline. V was pared by 0 bases and J by 4 bases, with 7 bases of the junction left unmatched. CDR3 length equals 17 residues. The CDR3, as DNA: TGTGCCAGCAGCGTAGGAGGGACAGGGGTCTCCGGAAACACCATATATTTT. It specifies CASSVGGTGVSGNTIYF.

The genes are TRBV5-1 and TRBJ1-4; D might be TRBD1 (6 bases). The germline V gene encodes CDR1 SGHRS and CDR2 YFSETQ. Trimming cost V 4 bases and J 0 bases, with 19 bases left between them. CDR3 length: 18 amino acids. The CDR3 DNA is TGCGCCAGCAGCCGTAACGACAGGACGGACGCAACTAATGAAAAACTGTTTTTT. It codes for CASSRNDRTDATNEKLFF.

This clone was seen a handful of times. V and J are TRBV5-1 and TRBJ2-2; 8 bases map to TRBD1. CDR1 is SGHRS and CDR2 is YFSETQ in the germline V gene. J lost 6 bases, V lost 4 bases, and 2 bases had no gene match. This CDR3 comprises 13 residues. The CDR3 loop reads CASSAQGAGELFF. The DNA for the CDR3 is TGCGCCAGCAGCGCACAGGGGGCCGGGGAGCTGTTTTTT.

The rearrangement links TRBV9 to TRBJ1-6; a weak D match, TRBD1 (5 bases). Per the germline V gene, CDR1 is SGDLS and CDR2 is YYNGEE. The CDR3 spans 13 residues. Deletions cut 3 bases from V and 7 bases from J, with 8 bases between. The CDR3 protein is CASSGQSNSPLHF. CDR3 nucleotides: TGTGCCAGCAGCGGACAGTCCAATTCACCCCTCCACTTT.

The gene calls are TRBV28 and TRBJ1-5; D may be TRBD1 (6 bases). Per the germline V gene, CDR1 is MDHEN and CDR2 is SYDVKM. The CDR3 consists of 12 residues. Trimming left V 8 bases short and J 7 bases short, with 12 bases between. CDR3 in amino acids: CASLRGGQPQHF. DNA for the CDR3: TGTGCCAGCCTCAGGGGCGGACAGCCCCAGCATTTT.

The gene calls are TRBV5-1 and TRBJ2-7, with D uncertain. The germline CDR1 and CDR2 sequences are SGHRS and YFSETQ. This CDR3 region has 14 residues. Trimming took 0 bases from V and 2 from J, leaving 9 bases between them. The CDR3 region is CASSLDPDTYEQYF. CDR3 DNA sequence: TGCGCCAGCAGCTTGGATCCAGATACCTACGAGCAGTACTTC.

The chain carries TRBV12-3 or TRBV12-4 and TRBJ2-7, with 10 bases identical to TRBD1. The length of the CDR3 is 13 residues. Trimming cost V 6 bases and J 5 bases; bases outside gene matches: 4. The CDR3 here is CASSPGQGNEQYF. CDR3 bases: TGTGCCAGCAGCCCGGGACAGGGGAACGAGCAGTACTTC.

In this sample, this clone turned up once. This chain links TRBV28 with TRBJ1-5; D call uncertain. CDR1 and CDR2 (germline): MDHEN, SYDVKM. The length of the CDR3 is 16 residues. The V gene lost 4 bases and the J gene lost 2 bases, with 15 bases spanning the gap. CDR3 coding DNA: TGTGCCAGCAGTTCCGAAAACGGGGTGGGCAATCAGCCCCAGCATTTT. Translation gives CASSSENGVGNQPQHF.